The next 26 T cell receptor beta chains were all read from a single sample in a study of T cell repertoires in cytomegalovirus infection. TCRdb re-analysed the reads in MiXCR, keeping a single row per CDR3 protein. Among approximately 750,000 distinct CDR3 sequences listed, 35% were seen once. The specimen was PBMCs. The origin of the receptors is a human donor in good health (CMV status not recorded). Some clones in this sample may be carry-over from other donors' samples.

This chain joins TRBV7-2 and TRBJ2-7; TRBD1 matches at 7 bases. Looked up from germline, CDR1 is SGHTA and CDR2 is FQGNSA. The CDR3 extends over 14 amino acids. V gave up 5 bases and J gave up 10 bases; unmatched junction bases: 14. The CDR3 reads CASSLRQGRRDQYF. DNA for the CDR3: TGTGCCAGCAGCCTCCGACAGGGTCGTAGGGATCAGTACTTC. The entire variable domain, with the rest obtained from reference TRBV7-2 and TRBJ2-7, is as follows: GAGVSQSPSNKVTEKGKDVELRCDPISGHTALYWYRQSLGQGLEFLIYFQGNSAPDKSGLPSDRFSAERTGGSVSTLTIQRTQQEDSAVYLCASSLRQGRRDQYFGPGTRLTVT.

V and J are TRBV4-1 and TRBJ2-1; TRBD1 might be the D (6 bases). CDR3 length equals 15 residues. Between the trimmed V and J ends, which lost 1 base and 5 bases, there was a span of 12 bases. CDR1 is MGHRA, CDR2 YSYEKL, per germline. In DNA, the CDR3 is TGCGCCAGCAGCCAAGGGCCGGGGACAAACAATGAGCAGTTCTTC. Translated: CASSQGPGTNNEQFF.

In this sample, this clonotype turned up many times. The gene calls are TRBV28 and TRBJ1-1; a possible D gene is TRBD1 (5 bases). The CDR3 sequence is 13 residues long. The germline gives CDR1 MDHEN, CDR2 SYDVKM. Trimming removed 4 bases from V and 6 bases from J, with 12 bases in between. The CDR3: CASSSGGRAEAFF. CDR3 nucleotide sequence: TGTGCCAGCAGTTCTGGGGGAAGGGCTGAAGCTTTCTTT.

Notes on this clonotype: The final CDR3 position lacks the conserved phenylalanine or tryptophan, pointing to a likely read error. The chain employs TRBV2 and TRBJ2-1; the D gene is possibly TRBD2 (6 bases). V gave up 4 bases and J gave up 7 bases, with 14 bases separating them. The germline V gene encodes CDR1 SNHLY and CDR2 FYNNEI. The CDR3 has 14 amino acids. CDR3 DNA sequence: TGTGCCAGCAGTGTAGGCGGGACGGGTAATGAGCAGTTCTTA. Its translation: CASSVGGTGNEQFL.

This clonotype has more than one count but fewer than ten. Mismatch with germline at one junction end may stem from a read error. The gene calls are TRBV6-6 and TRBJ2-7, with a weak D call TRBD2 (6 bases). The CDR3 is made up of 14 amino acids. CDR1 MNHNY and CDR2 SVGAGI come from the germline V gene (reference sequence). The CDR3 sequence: CASSYAPLAPTYNF. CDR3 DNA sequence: TGTGCCAGCAGTTACGCCCCTCTAGCGCCGACCTACAACTTC.

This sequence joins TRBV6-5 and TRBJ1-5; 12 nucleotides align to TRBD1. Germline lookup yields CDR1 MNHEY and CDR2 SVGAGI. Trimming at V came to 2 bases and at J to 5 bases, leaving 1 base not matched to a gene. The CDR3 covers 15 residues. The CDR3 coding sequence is TGTGCCAGCAGTTACGGGACAGGGGGCGATCAGCCCCAGCATTTT. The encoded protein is CASSYGTGGDQPQHF.

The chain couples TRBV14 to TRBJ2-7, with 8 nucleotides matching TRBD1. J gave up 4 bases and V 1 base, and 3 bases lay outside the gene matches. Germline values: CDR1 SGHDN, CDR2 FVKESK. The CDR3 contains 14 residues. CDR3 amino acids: CASSQGTGFYEQYF. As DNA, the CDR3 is TGTGCCAGCAGCCAAGGGACAGGGTTTTACGAGCAGTACTTC.

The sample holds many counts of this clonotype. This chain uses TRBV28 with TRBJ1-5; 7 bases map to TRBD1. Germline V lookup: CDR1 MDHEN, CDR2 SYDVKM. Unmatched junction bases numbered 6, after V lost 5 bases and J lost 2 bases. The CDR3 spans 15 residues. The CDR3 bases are TGTGCCAGCAGTGTACAGGGGAGAGGCAATCAGCCCCAGCATTTT. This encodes CASSVQGRGNQPQHF.

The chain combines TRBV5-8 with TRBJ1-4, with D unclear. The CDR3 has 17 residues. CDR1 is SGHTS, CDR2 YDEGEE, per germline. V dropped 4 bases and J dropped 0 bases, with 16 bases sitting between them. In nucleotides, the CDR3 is TGTGCCAGCAGCCCGGGCGACGCTTTCACAACTAATGAAAAACTGTTTTTT. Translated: CASSPGDAFTTNEKLFF.

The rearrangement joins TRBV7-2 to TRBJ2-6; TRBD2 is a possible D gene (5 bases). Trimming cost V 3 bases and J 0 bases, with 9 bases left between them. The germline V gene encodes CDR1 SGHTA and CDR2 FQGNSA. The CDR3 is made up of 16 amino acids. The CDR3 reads CASSLRAGSGANVLTF. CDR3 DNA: TGTGCCAGCAGCTTGCGCGCGGGCTCTGGGGCCAACGTCCTGACTTTC.

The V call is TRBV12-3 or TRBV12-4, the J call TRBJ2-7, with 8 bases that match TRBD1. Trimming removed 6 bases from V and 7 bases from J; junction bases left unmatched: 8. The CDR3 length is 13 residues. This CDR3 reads CASSQTGAFEQYF. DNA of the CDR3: TGTGCCAGCAGCCAGACAGGGGCCTTTGAGCAGTACTTC.

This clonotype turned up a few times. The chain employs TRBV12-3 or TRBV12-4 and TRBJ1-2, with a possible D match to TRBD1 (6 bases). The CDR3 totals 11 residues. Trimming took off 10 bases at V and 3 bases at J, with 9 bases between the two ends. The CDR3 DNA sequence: TGTGCCATACAGGGTTACTATGGCTACACCTTC. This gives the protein CAIQGYYGYTF.

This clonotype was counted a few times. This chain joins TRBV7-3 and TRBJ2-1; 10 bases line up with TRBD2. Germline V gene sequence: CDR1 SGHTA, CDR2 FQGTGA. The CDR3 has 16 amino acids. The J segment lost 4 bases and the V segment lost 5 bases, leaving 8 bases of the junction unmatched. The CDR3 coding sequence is TGTGCCAGCAGCCCCTCTAGCGGGGGCCTATACAATGAGCAGTTCTTC. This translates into CASSPSSGGLYNEQFF.

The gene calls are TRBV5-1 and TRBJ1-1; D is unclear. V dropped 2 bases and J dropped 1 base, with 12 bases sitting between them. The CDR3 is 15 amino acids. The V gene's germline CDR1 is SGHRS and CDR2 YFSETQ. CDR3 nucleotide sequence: TGCGCCAGCAGCTTCAATCTTCAGCAGAACACTGAAGCTTTCTTT. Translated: CASSFNLQQNTEAFF.

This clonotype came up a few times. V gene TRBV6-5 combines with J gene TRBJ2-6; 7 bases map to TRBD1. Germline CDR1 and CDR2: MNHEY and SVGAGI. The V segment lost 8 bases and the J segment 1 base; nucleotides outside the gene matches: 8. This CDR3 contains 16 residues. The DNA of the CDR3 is TGTGCCAGCTGGGGACAGACTGTGTCTGGGGCCAACGTCCTGACTTTC. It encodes CASWGQTVSGANVLTF.

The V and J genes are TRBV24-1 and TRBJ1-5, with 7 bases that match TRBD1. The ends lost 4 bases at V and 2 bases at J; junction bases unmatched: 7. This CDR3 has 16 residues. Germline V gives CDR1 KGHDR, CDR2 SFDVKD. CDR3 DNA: TGTGCCACCAGTGAGGGGGGGACAGCCGGCAATCAGCCCCAGCATTTT. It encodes CATSEGGTAGNQPQHF.

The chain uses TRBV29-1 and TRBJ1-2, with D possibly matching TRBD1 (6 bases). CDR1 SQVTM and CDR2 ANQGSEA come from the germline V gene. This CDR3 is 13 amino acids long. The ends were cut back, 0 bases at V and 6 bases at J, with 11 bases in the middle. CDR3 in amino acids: CSVEEQGLHGYTF. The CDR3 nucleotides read TGCAGCGTTGAAGAGCAGGGGTTACATGGCTACACCTTC.

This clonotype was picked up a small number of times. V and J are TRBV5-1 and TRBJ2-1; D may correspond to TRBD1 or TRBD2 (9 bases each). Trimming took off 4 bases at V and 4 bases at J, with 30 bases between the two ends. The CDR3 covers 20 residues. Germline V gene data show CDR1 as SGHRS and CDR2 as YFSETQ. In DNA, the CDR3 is TGCGCCAGCAGCCACTCCGGGACAGGGTCCAAGCGGGAGGTGTACAATGAGCAGTTCTTC. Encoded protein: CASSHSGTGSKREVYNEQFF.

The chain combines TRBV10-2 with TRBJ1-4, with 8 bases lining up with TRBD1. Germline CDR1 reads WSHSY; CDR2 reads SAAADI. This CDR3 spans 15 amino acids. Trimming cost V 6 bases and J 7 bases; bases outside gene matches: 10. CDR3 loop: CASSKTQGAVEKLFF. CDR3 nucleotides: TGCGCCAGCAGCAAGACCCAGGGGGCGGTTGAAAAACTGTTTTTT.

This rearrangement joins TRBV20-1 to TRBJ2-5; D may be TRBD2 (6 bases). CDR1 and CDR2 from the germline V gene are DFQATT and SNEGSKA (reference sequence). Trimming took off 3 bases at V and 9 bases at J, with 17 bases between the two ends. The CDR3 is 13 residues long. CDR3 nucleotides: TGCAGTGCTAGGGGTGGAAGGCCGGGGGCCCAGTACTTC. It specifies CSARGGRPGAQYF.

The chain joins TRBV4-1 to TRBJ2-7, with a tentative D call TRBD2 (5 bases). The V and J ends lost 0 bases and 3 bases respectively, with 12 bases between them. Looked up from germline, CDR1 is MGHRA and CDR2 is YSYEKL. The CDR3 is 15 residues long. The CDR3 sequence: CASSQDNSDYYEQYF. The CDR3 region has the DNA TGCGCCAGCAGCCAAGATAATAGCGATTACTACGAGCAGTACTTC.

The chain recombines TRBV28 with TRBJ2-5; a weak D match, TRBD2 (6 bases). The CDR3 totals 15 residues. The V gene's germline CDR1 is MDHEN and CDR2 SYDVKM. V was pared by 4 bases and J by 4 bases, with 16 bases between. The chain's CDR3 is CASSSVSGEGETQYF. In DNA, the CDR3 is TGTGCCAGCAGTTCCGTTAGCGGTGAGGGAGAGACCCAGTACTTC.

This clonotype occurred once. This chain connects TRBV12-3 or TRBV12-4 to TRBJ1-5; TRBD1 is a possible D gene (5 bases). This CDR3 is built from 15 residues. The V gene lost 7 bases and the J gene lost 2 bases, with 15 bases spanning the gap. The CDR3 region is CASIDTGFGNQPQHF. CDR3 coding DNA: TGTGCCAGCATTGACACAGGCTTCGGCAATCAGCCCCAGCATTTT.

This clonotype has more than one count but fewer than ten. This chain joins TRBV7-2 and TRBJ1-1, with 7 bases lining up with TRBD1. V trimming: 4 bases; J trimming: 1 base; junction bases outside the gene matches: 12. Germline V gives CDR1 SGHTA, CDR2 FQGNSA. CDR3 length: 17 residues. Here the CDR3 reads CASSWEGARVANTEAFF. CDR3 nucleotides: TGTGCCAGCAGCTGGGAGGGGGCGCGGGTTGCGAACACTGAAGCTTTCTTT.

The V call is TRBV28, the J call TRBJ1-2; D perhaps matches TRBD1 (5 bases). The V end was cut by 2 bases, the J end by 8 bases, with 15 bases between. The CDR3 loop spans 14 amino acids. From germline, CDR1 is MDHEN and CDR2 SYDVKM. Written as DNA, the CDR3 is TGTGCCAGCAGTTTAAAGGGTGGGGGTGGAGGCTACACCTTC. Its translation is CASSLKGGGGGYTF.

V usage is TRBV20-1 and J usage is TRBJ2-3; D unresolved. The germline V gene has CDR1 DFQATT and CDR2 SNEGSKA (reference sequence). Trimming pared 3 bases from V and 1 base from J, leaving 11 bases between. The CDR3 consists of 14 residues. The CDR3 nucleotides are TGCAGTGCTAGCTGGGGTCATGGCACAGATACGCAGTATTTT. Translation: CSASWGHGTDTQYF.